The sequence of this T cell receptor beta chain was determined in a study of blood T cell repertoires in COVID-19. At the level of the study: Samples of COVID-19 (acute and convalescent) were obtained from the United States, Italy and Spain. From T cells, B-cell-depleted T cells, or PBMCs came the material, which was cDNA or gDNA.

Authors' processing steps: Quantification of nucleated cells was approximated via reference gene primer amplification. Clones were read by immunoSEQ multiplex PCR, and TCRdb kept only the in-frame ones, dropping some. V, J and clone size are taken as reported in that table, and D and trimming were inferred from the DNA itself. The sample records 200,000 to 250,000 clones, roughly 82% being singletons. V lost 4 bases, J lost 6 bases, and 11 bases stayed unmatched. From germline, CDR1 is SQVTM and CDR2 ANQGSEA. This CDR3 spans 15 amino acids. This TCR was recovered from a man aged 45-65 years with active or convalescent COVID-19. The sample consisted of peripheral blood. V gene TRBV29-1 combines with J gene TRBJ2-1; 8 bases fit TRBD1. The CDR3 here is CSVALGADRVNEQFF. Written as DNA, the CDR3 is TGCAGCGTTGCCCTGGGGGCGGACAGGGTCAATGAGCAGTTCTTC.